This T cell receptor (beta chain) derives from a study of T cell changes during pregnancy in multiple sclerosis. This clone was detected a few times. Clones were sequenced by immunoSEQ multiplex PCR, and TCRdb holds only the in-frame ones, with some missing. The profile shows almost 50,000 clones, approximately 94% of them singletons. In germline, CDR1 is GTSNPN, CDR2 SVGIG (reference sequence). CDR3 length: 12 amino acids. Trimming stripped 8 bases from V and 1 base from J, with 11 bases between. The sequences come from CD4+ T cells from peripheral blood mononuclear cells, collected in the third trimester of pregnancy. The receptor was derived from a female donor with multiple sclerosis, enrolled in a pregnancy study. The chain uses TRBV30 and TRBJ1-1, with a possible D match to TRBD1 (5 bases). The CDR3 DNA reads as TGTGCCGTCAGGGTTGGGAACACTGAAGCTTTCTTT. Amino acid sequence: CAVRVGNTEAFF.